A single sample is the source of the 30 T cell receptor beta chains below, sequenced in a study of blood T cell repertoires in COVID-19. Sequenced by immunoSEQ multiplex PCR; TCRdb stores in-frame clones only, minus some. The sample has a few hundred thousand clones; more than 70% are singletons. Sequencing was carried out using PBMCs or T cells enriched from blood (not recorded which). These receptors were obtained from a man aged 40-50 years in a cohort exposed to, infected with or recovered from COVID-19 (not recorded which).

This clone was counted once. The gene calls are TRBV9 and TRBJ2-3; TRBD2 is a possible D gene (6 bases). Trimming took off 2 bases at V and 0 bases at J, with 10 bases between the two ends. CDR1 SGDLS and CDR2 YYNGEE come from the germline V gene. The CDR3 has 15 residues. In DNA, the CDR3 is TGTGCCAGCAGCGTGACTAGGGGAAGCACAGATACGCAGTATTTT. Protein product: CASSVTRGSTDTQYF.

The rearrangement uses TRBV6-5 and TRBJ2-1; a weak D match, TRBD1 (6 bases). CDR3 size: 13 residues. Germline V lookup: CDR1 MNHEY, CDR2 SVGAGI. The ends were cut back, 10 bases at V and 9 bases at J, with 19 bases in the middle. CDR3: CATSSQGIGEQFF. CDR3 DNA sequence: TGTGCCACCTCCTCCCAGGGGATCGGTGAGCAGTTCTTC.

The J gene is TRBJ2-4, the V gene TRBV4-1; 10 bases match TRBD1. Per germline, CDR1 MGHRA and CDR2 YSYEKL. Trimming at V came to 0 bases and at J to 8 bases, leaving 13 bases not matched to a gene. This CDR3 comprises 18 residues. CDR3 bases: TGCGCCAGCAGCCAAGATTTGCCCTTCCGGGACAGGGGTCACATTCAGTACTTC. This translates into CASSQDLPFRDRGHIQYF.

J is TRBJ2-1 and V is TRBV11-1; D is unclear. Trimming left V 2 bases short and J 5 bases short, with 10 bases between. Germline CDR1 SGHAT, CDR2 FQDESV (reference sequence). The CDR3 contains 14 residues. The CDR3 here is CASSLSRQNNEQFF. CDR3 DNA sequence: TGTGCCAGCAGCTTATCTAGGCAAAACAATGAGCAGTTCTTC.

This chain joins TRBV30 and TRBJ2-7; tentatively, D is TRBD1 (6 bases). Trimming removed 5 bases at V and 0 bases at J, with 20 bases between. The CDR3 has 16 amino acids. The germline gives CDR1 GTSNPN, CDR2 SVGIG (reference sequence). CDR3 protein: CAWGAPGQGSSYEQYF. In nucleotides, the CDR3 is TGTGCCTGGGGGGCCCCGGGCCAGGGGTCCTCCTACGAGCAGTACTTC.

The V call is TRBV25-1, the J call TRBJ1-1; TRBD1 matches at 8 bases. V lost 2 bases to trimming and J lost 1 base; unmatched junction nucleotides: 0. The CDR3 has 14 amino acids. Germline lookup yields CDR1 MGHDK and CDR2 SYGVNS. DNA of the CDR3: TGTGCCAGCAGTGAAGACAGGGGGAACACTGAAGCTTTCTTT. It is translated as CASSEDRGNTEAFF.

The chain combines TRBV9 with TRBJ2-5, with D perhaps matching TRBD2 (6 bases). Germline assignment: CDR1 SGDLS and CDR2 YYNGEE. The CDR3 sequence is 12 residues long. The V and J ends lost 3 bases and 5 bases respectively, with 8 bases between them. For the CDR3, the DNA is TGTGCCAGCAGCGGACTAGGGGAGACCCAGTACTTC. Translated: CASSGLGETQYF.

The chain carries TRBV15 and TRBJ2-6, with D tentatively TRBD2 (6 bases). Germline-derived CDR1 and CDR2 are LNHNV and YYDKDF (reference sequence). This CDR3 is 15 amino acids long. V was clipped by 1 base and J by 4 bases, with 8 bases between them. CDR3 nucleotide sequence: TGTGCCACCAGCAGAGTGGGGGGAGGGGCCAACGTCCTGACTTTC. Translation: CATSRVGGGANVLTF.

The V gene is TRBV6-2 or TRBV6-3, the J gene TRBJ2-5; 12 nucleotides line up with TRBD2. The CDR3 totals 17 residues. The V gene's germline CDR1 is MNHEY and CDR2 SVGEGT. The junction had 9 bases not matched to a gene; V was cut back by 2 bases and J by 5 bases. The CDR3 loop is CASSYTSLAGGRETQYF. CDR3 coding DNA: TGTGCCAGCAGTTACACCTCCCTAGCGGGAGGGCGGGAGACCCAGTACTTC.

This clone was counted only a few times. The rearrangement uses TRBV19 and TRBJ1-1; 7 nucleotides line up with TRBD1. The V and J ends lost 11 bases and 5 bases, in that order; junction bases with no gene match: 11. The CDR3 is 13 amino acids. Germline CDR1 and CDR2: LNHDA and SQIVND (reference sequence). CDR3 loop: CASKDRAGTEAFF. The CDR3 DNA reads as TGTGCCTCTAAAGACAGGGCGGGGACTGAAGCTTTCTTT. The entire variable domain, with the rest obtained from reference TRBV19 and TRBJ1-1, is as follows: DGGITQSPKYLFRKEGQNVTLSCEQNLNHDAMYWYRQDPGQGLRLIYYSQIVNDFQKGDIAEGYSVSREKKESFPLTVTSAQKNPTAFYLCASKDRAGTEAFFGQGTRLTVV.

The genes are TRBV5-1 and TRBJ2-5; D uncertain. This CDR3 is 14 amino acids long. In germline, CDR1 is SGHRS, CDR2 YFSETQ. Between the trimmed V and J ends, which lost 0 bases and 0 bases, there was a span of 6 bases. CDR3 residues: CASSLGQNQETQYF. CDR3 nucleotides: TGCGCCAGCAGCTTGGGACAAAACCAAGAGACCCAGTACTTC.

The rearrangement joins TRBV27 to TRBJ2-7; TRBD1 is a possible D gene (9 bases). With 4 bases removed from V and 3 bases from J, the gap between germline ends came to 19 bases. The germline gives CDR1 MNHEY, CDR2 SMNVEV (reference sequence). There are 16 residues in the CDR3. As DNA, the CDR3 is TGTGCCAGCAGTTGGACGGGAGGGACAGGGATCTACGAGCAGTACTTC. Protein: CASSWTGGTGIYEQYF.

This chain joins TRBV27 and TRBJ2-5; D is undetermined. V lost 6 bases, J lost 0 bases, and 8 bases lay in between. Looked up from germline, CDR1 is MNHEY and CDR2 is SMNVEV (reference sequence). The CDR3 loop spans 13 amino acids. As DNA, the CDR3 is TGTGCCAGCAGGTCGAACAACCAAGAGACCCAGTACTTC. It codes for CASRSNNQETQYF.

The V gene is TRBV27, the J gene TRBJ1-6, with D unresolved. CDR1 is MNHEY, CDR2 SMNVEV, per germline (reference sequence). This CDR3 comprises 12 residues. Trimming cost V 8 bases and J 4 bases, with 6 bases left between them. CDR3 sequence reads: CASSEYNSPLHF. In nucleotides, the CDR3 is TGTGCCAGCTCAGAATATAATTCACCCCTCCACTTT.

The rearrangement joins TRBV7-9 to TRBJ2-5; 9 nucleotides agree with TRBD2. The CDR3 consists of 17 residues. Germline CDR1 SEHNR, CDR2 FQNEAQ (reference sequence). The trim removed 5 bases at V and 5 bases at J, leaving 15 bases unmatched. Here the CDR3 DNA reads TGTGCCAGCAGCCCCGGTCGGGTAGCGGGAGCTCGTGAGACCCAGTACTTC. Protein sequence: CASSPGRVAGARETQYF.

The chain links TRBV27 to TRBJ2-2, with 15 bases identical to TRBD2. The V gene's germline CDR1 is MNHEY and CDR2 SMNVEV (reference sequence). V shed 4 bases and J 4 bases; nucleotides not matched to a gene: 4. The CDR3 sequence is 17 residues long. CDR3 nucleotides: TGTGCCAGCAGTTGGAGGACTAGCGGGAGGGCCACCGGGGAGCTGTTTTTT. This sequence encodes CASSWRTSGRATGELFF.

This rearrangement joins TRBV28 to TRBJ1-2; D unclear. V was shortened by 1 base and J by 6 bases, with 18 bases between the two germline ends. The CDR3 loop spans 16 amino acids. Germline V lookup: CDR1 MDHEN, CDR2 SYDVKM. The CDR3 is CASSLSQAPSTNGYTF. The CDR3 nucleotides are TGTGCCAGCAGTTTATCCCAGGCCCCTAGCACCAATGGCTACACCTTC.

The chain couples TRBV6-5 to TRBJ1-1; the D is unclear. The V gene's germline CDR1 is MNHEY and CDR2 SVGAGI. Trimming shortened V by 2 bases and J by 8 bases, and 6 bases separated the two germline ends. The CDR3 has 11 residues. The CDR3 region is CASSYGREAFF. For the CDR3, the DNA is TGTGCCAGCAGTTACGGGAGGGAAGCTTTCTTT.

CDR3 DNA: TGTGCCAGCAGCAGGGGTCTTGGCTACACCTTC. This encodes CASSRGLGYTF. The V call is TRBV3-1 (or the pseudogene TRBV3-2), the J call TRBJ1-2; D is possibly TRBD1 (5 bases). Trimming pared 5 bases from V and 7 bases from J, leaving 8 bases between. Germline V gene data show CDR1 as LGHDT and CDR2 as YNNKEL (reference sequence). This CDR3 region has 11 residues.

V is TRBV15 and J is TRBJ2-7, with D possibly matching TRBD2 (5 bases). The CDR3 length is 15 residues. Germline CDR1 reads LNHNV; CDR2 reads YYDKDF (reference sequence). V lost 0 bases and J lost 1, with 10 bases in between. CDR3 nucleotides: TGTGCCACCAGCAGAGATCGGGCGGGTTCCTACGAGCAGTACTTC. It is translated as CATSRDRAGSYEQYF.

The chain employs TRBV10-2 and TRBJ2-7; 9 positions match TRBD2. The CDR3 is 16 amino acids. Germline assignment: CDR1 WSHSY and CDR2 SAAADI. Trimming at V came to 1 base and at J to 5 bases, leaving 9 bases not matched to a gene. The chain's CDR3 is CASSEWAGGPSDEQYF. The CDR3 region has the DNA TGCGCCAGCAGTGAGTGGGCGGGAGGGCCTTCCGACGAGCAGTACTTC.

This clone was counted a single time. For the CDR3, the DNA is TGTGCCAGCAGTTTTCTATTCGCGACTCCCAACAATGAGCAGTTCTTC. Amino acids: CASSFLFATPNNEQFF. This chain joins TRBV27 and TRBJ2-1; D is unresolved. The germline CDR1 and CDR2 sequences are MNHEY and SMNVEV (reference sequence). The CDR3 extends over 16 amino acids. Trimming stripped 3 bases from V and 5 bases from J, with 17 bases between.

The J gene is TRBJ2-7, the V gene TRBV9; 10 bases agree with TRBD1. Trimming cost V 3 bases and J 7 bases; bases outside gene matches: 7. In germline, CDR1 is SGDLS, CDR2 YYNGEE. The CDR3 extends over 14 amino acids. The DNA of the CDR3 is TGTGCCAGCAGCGGCGGGACAGGGGATCGGGAGCAGTACTTC. This sequence encodes CASSGGTGDREQYF.

The chain joins TRBV11-1 to TRBJ2-7, with 7 bases identical to TRBD1. The CDR3 runs 14 residues. CDR1 is SGHAT and CDR2 is FQDESV in the germline V gene (reference sequence). The V gene end was trimmed by 2 bases and the J gene end by 5 bases; junction bases not matched to a gene: 6. CDR3 in amino acids: CASSLRQGNNEQYF. CDR3 nucleotides: TGTGCCAGCAGCTTACGACAGGGTAACAACGAGCAGTACTTC.

This chain links TRBV7-9 with TRBJ2-3, with 9 bases aligning to TRBD2. Losses at the gene ends were 1 base for V and 0 bases for J; bases not matched to a gene: 8. CDR1 is SEHNR and CDR2 is FQNEAQ in the germline V gene (reference sequence). This CDR3 spans 18 amino acids. The CDR3 loop is CASSLGSGGRPSTDTQYF. The CDR3 nucleotides are TGTGCCAGCAGCTTAGGGAGCGGGGGGAGACCTAGCACAGATACGCAGTATTTT.

This clone appeared a few times. The chain recombines TRBV19 with TRBJ1-5; 8 nucleotides align to TRBD1. The CDR3 extends over 16 amino acids. Per germline, CDR1 LNHDA and CDR2 SQIVND (reference sequence). V trimming: 5 bases; J trimming: 0 bases; junction bases outside the gene matches: 6. CDR3 nucleotide sequence: TGTGCCAGTAGTGGACAGGGATCCTATAGCAATCAGCCCCAGCATTTT. This translates into CASSGQGSYSNQPQHF.

A word on this clone: One junction end disagrees with the germline gene, perhaps due to a read error. This chain links TRBV11-2 with TRBJ2-7; D possibly corresponds to TRBD2 (5 bases). The CDR3 has 11 amino acids. The germline V gene encodes CDR1 SGHAT and CDR2 FQNNGV. This chain's CDR3 is CASSLKAALHF. CDR3 nucleotides: TGTGCCAGCAGCTTAAAAGCGGCCCTACACTTC.

The chain couples TRBV21-1 to TRBJ1-5; no DNA check was done on the table's D call, TRBD1. TRBV21-1 is an annotated pseudogene. The CDR3 spans 15 residues. DNA for the CDR3: TGTGCCAGCAGCAAAGACAGGGGAGATGATCAGCCCCAGCATTTT. Protein: CASSKDRGDDQPQHF.

This chain joins TRBV7-9 and TRBJ2-3; tentative D call: TRBD2 (7 bases). Germline-derived CDR1 and CDR2 are SEHNR and FQNEAQ (reference sequence). The CDR3 extends over 15 amino acids. V was cut by 5 bases and J by 3 bases, with 15 bases left in between. Written as DNA, the CDR3 is TGTGCCAGCAGCCTAAAAGGGGGGGGTACAGATACGCAGTATTTT. It encodes CASSLKGGGTDTQYF.

The rearrangement joins TRBV7-2 to TRBJ2-3; D is ambiguous. Trimming pared 2 bases from V and 2 bases from J, leaving 5 bases between. Germline V gene lookup returns CDR1 SGHTA and CDR2 FQGNSA. The CDR3 has 13 residues. This chain's CDR3 is CASSLSYTDTQYF. DNA of the CDR3: TGTGCCAGCAGCTTAAGCTACACAGATACGCAGTATTTT.